Listed here is a single T cell receptor beta chain. The data were taken from a study of graft-versus-host responses after intestinal transplantation. Study context: Those transplanted obtained multivisceral, liver-intestinal, or isolated intestinal grafts.

There are 13 residues in the CDR3. V shed 6 bases and J 7 bases; nucleotides not matched to a gene: 4. The germline CDR1 and CDR2 sequences are MNHNY and SVGAGI (reference sequence). The table came from immunoSEQ multiplex PCR; TCRdb's copy has only in-frame clones and leaves some out. The repertoire holds 15,000 to 20,000 clones, with approximately 86% as singletons. The V call is TRBV6-6, the J call TRBJ2-2; 8 bases align to TRBD1. Sequencing was performed on bone marrow, taken around 120 days after transplant. This TCR was sampled from a human patient who received an intestinal transplant, so some T cells may come from the graft donor. The CDR3: CASRAGGHGELFF. In nucleotides, the CDR3 is TGTGCCAGCAGAGCAGGGGGCCACGGGGAGCTGTTTTTT.